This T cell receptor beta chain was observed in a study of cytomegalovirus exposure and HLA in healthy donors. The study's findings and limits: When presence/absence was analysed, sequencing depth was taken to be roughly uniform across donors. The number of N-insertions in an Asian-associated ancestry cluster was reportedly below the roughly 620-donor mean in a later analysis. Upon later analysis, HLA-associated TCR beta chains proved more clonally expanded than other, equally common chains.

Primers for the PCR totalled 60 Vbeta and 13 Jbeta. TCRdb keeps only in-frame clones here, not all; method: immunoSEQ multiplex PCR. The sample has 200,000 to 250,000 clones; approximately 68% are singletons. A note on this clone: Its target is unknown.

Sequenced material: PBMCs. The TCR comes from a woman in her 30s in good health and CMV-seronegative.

The CDR3 region is CAWSGTGDEQYF. CDR3 nucleotide sequence: TGTGCCTGGAGTGGAACAGGGGACGAGCAGTACTTC. J is TRBJ2-7 and V is TRBV30; 7 bases line up with TRBD1. V lost 1 base and J lost 5; bases outside the gene matches: 2. Per germline, CDR1 GTSNPN and CDR2 SVGIG (reference sequence). CDR3 length: 12 residues.